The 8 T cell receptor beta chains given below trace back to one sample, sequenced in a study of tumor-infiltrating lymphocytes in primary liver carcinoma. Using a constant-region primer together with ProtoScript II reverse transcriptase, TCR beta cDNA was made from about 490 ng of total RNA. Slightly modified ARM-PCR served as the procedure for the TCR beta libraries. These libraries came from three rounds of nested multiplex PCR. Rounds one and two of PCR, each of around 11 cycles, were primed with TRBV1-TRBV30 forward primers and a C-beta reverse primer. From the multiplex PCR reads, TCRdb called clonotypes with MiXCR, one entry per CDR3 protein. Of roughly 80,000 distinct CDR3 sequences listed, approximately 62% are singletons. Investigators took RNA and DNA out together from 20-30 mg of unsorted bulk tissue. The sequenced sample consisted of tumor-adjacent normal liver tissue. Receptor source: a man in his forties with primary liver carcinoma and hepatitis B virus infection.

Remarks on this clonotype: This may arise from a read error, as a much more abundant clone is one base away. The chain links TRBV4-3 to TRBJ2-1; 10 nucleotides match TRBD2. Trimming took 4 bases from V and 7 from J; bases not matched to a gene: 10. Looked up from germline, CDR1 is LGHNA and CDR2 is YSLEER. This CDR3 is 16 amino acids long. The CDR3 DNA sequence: TGCGCCAGCAGCCCCCACGGGGCTAGCGGGAGTAATGAGCAGTTCTTC. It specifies CASSPHGASGSNEQFF.

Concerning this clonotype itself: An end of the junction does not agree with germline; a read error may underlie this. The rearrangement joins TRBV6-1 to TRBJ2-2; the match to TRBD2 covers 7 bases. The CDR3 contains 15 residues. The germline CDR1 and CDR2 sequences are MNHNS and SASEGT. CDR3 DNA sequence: TGTACCAGCGGTGCGGGAGAGGTAGAGTCCGGGGAGCTGTTTTTT. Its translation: CTSGAGEVESGELFF.

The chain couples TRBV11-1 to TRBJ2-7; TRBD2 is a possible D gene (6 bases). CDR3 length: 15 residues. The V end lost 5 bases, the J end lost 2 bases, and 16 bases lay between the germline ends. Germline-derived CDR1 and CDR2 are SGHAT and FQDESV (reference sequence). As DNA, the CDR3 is TGTGCCAGCAGCCCGGTGGGACTTACTACCTACGAGCAGTACTTC. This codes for CASSPVGLTTYEQYF.

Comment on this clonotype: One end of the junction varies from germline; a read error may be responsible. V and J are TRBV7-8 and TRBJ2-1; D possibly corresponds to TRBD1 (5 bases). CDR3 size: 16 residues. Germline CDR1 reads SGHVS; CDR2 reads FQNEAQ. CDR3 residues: CADSSDFGGTYNEQFF. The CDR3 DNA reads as TGTGCCGACAGCTCTGACTTCGGCGGTACCTACAATGAGCAATTCTTC.

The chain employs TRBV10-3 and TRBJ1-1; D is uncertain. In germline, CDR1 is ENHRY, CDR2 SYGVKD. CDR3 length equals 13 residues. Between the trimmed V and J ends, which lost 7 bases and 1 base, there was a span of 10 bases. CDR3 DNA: TGTGCCATCACGAGTGGGGAGAACACTGAAGCTTTCTTT. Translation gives CAITSGENTEAFF.

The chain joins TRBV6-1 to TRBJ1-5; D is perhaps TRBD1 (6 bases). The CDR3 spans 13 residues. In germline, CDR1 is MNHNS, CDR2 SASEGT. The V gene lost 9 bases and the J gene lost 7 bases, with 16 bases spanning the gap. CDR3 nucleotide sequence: TGTGCCAGTGGTCAGAACAGGGAACAGCCCCAGCATTTT. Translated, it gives CASGQNREQPQHF.

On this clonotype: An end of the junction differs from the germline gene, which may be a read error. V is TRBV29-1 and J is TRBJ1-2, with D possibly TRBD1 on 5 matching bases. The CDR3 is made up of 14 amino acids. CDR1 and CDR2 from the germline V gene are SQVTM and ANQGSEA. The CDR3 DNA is TGCAGCGCCAGGGAGGATACAGGATCTTATGACTACACCTTC. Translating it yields CSAREDTGSYDYTF.

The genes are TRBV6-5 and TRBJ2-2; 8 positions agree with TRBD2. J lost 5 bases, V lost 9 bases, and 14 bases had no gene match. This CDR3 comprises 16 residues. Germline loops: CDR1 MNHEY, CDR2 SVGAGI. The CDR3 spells CASSSLSGKRTGELFF. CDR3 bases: TGTGCCAGTAGCTCCCTTAGCGGGAAAAGGACCGGGGAGCTGTTTTTT.